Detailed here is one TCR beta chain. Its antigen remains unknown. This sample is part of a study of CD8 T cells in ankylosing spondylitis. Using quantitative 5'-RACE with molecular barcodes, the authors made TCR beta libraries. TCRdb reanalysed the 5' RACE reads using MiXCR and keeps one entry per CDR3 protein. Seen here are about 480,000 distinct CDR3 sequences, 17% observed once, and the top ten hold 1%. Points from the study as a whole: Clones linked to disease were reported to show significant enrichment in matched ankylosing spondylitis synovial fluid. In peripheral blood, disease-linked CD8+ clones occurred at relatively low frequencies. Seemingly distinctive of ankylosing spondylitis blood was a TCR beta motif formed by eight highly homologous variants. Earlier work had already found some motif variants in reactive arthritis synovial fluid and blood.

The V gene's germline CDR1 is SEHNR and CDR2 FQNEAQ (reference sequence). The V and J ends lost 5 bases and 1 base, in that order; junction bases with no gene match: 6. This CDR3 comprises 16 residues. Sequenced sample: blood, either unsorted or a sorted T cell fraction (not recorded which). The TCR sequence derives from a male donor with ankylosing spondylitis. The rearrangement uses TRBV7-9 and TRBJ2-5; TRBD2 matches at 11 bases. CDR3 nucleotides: TGTGCCAGCAGCGAAGGGACTAGCGGTCTCCAAGAGACCCAGTACTTC. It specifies CASSEGTSGLQETQYF.